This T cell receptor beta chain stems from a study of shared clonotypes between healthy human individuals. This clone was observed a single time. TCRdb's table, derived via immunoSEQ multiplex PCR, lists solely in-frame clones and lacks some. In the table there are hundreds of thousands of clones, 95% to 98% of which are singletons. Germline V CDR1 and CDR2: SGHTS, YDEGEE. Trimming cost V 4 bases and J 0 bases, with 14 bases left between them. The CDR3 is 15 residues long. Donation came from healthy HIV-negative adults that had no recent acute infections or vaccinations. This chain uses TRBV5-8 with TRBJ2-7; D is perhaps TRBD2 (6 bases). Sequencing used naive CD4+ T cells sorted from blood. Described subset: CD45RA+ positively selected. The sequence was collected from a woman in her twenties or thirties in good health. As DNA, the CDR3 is TGTGCCAGCAGCCGCGGGTCTAGCGTCTCCTACGAGCAGTACTTC. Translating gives CASSRGSSVSYEQYF. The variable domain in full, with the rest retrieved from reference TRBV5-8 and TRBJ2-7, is EAGVTQSPTHLIKTRGQQATLRCSPISGHTSVYWYQQALGLGLQFLLWYDEGEERNRGNFPPRFSGRQFPNYSSELNVNALELEDSALYLCASSRGSSVSYEQYFGPGTRLTVT.